Given below is one TCR beta chain in context. Seattle participants joined during active infection and were tracked over time. This record comes from a study of blood T cell repertoires in COVID-19. The overall study: In each case, the material was cDNA or gDNA derived from T cells, B-cell-depleted T cells, or PBMCs.

V was cut by 5 bases and J by 3 bases, with 10 bases left in between. Germline CDR1 is MNHEY and CDR2 is SMNVEV (reference sequence). The CDR3 is 13 amino acids. Study processing details: The authors estimated nucleated cell counts from reference gene primer amplification. TCRdb keeps only in-frame clones here, not all; method: immunoSEQ multiplex PCR. That table furnishes V, J and clone size, whereas the DNA furnished D and trimming. The data show hundreds of thousands of clones, with 80% to 90% seen just once and around 3% held by the top ten. The material sequenced was peripheral blood. The V gene is TRBV27, the J gene TRBJ1-1; D uncertain. This receptor was obtained from a woman aged 30 to 39 with COVID-19, enrolled during active disease. The chain's CDR3 is CASSTWPHTEAFF. As DNA, the CDR3 is TGTGCCAGCAGTACGTGGCCGCACACTGAAGCTTTCTTT.